Listed below are T cell receptor beta chains from one sample, sequenced in a study of T cells in Graves' hyperthyroidism and ophthalmopathy. TCRdb re-derived calls from the multiplex PCR reads in MiXCR, one entry per CDR3 protein. The table records about 640,000 distinct CDR3 sequences, less than 25% of them present only once. Sequenced: blood. The source of these receptors is a man between 25 and 39 years old with Graves' ophthalmopathy. CDR3s include the opening cysteine and the closing phenylalanine or tryptophan. A D gene is named only where the DNA matches it firmly. Rows give clone size only sometimes, using once, few, many, or a class for an expanded clone.

size: many; V: TRBV11-3; J: TRBJ2-1; length: 16; D: .; CDR3: CASSLGLSHSYNEQFF; DNA: TGTGCCAGCAGCTTAGGTCTATCACACTCCTACAATGAGCAGTTCTTC
size: many; V: TRBV11-2; J: TRBJ2-7; length: 15; D: TRBD1; CDR3: CASSYRTGAVYEQYF; DNA: TGTGCCAGCAGCTACCGGACAGGGGCGGTCTACGAGCAGTACTTC
size: .; V: TRBV7-2; J: TRBJ2-7; length: 14; D: .; CDR3: CASSFGSGNYEQYF; DNA: TGTGCCAGCAGTTTTGGTAGCGGAAACTACGAGCAGTACTTC
size: many; V: TRBV24-1; J: TRBJ1-1; length: 13; D: TRBD1; CDR3: CATRGQGNTEAFF; DNA: TGTGCCACACGGGGACAGGGGAACACTGAAGCTTTCTTT
size: many; V: TRBV11-2; J: TRBJ1-4; length: 16; D: TRBD1; CDR3: CASSFLGQGVAEKLFF; DNA: TGTGCCAGCAGCTTCCTCGGACAGGGAGTAGCTGAAAAACTGTTTTTT
size: .; V: TRBV12-3/TRBV12-4; J: TRBJ2-3; length: 19; D: TRBD2; CDR3: CASSPPPGLAGGPADTQYF; DNA: TGTGCCAGCAGCCCCCCGCCGGGACTAGCGGGAGGGCCAGCAGATACGCAGTATTTT
size: few; V: TRBV7-2; J: TRBJ2-7; length: 15; D: TRBD2; CDR3: CASSLRSGRVHEQYF; DNA: TGTGCCAGCAGCTTGCGTAGCGGGAGAGTCCACGAGCAGTACTTC
size: .; V: TRBV7-8; J: TRBJ2-7; length: 17; D: TRBD2; CDR3: CASSLRTSGASSYEQYF; DNA: TGTGCCAGCAGCTTAAGGACTAGCGGGGCGAGCTCCTACGAGCAGTACTTC
size: few; V: TRBV24-1; J: TRBJ2-1; length: 16; D: TRBD1; CDR3: CATSDPRDRGYNEQFF; DNA: TGTGCCACCAGTGATCCACGGGACAGGGGCTACAATGAGCAGTTCTTC
size: .; V: TRBV20-1; J: TRBJ2-7; length: 15; D: .; CDR3: CSASSFWRGAYEQYF; DNA: TGCAGTGCTAGCTCCTTTTGGAGGGGGGCCTACGAGCAGTACTTC
size: many; V: TRBV27; J: TRBJ1-5; length: 15; D: TRBD1; CDR3: CASSAGTGGGQPQHF; DNA: TGTGCCAGCAGTGCCGGGACAGGGGGCGGTCAGCCCCAGCATTTT
size: many; V: TRBV7-8; J: TRBJ2-7; length: 17; D: TRBD2; CDR3: CASSFRLAGGPVDEQYF; DNA: TGTGCCAGCAGCTTTCGACTAGCGGGAGGGCCAGTTGACGAGCAGTACTTC
size: few; V: TRBV7-9; J: TRBJ2-1; length: 14; D: TRBD2; CDR3: CASSSSGGANEQFF; DNA: TGTGCCAGCAGCTCCTCCGGGGGGGCCAATGAGCAGTTCTTC
size: many; V: TRBV11-2; J: TRBJ1-2; length: 14; D: .; CDR3: CASSLVGSHYGYTF; DNA: TGTGCCAGCAGCTTAGTTGGCAGCCACTATGGCTACACCTTC
size: .; V: TRBV5-5; J: TRBJ2-7; length: 14; D: .; CDR3: CASSPRTNDYEQYF; DNA: TGTGCCAGCAGCCCCCGGACTAACGACTACGAGCAGTACTTC